A selection of T cell receptor beta chains follows, all from one sample in a study of cytomegalovirus exposure and HLA in healthy donors. The data were produced by immunoSEQ multiplex PCR, yet TCRdb's version contains in-frame clones alone and is incomplete. The sample table includes around 70,000 clones. The sequenced material came from PBMCs. Receptors originate from a woman in her twenties or thirties in good health and CMV-seronegative. Each CDR3 is given with its conserved first and last residue.

j_call v_call cdr3_aa
TRBJ1-2 TRBV7-9 CASSRDFGTQADYGYTF
TRBJ2-7 TRBV19 CASSIERGPYEQYF
TRBJ2-5 TRBV28 CASSRGGIQETQYF
TRBJ2-7 TRBV27 CASQQGAFYEQYF
TRBJ2-1 TRBV4-1 CASSQPGTGARNEQFF
TRBJ1-5 TRBV30 CAWSPKGNRGMNQPQHF
TRBJ1-2 TRBV9 CASSVGGDGYTF
TRBJ2-7 TRBV6-5 CASSSPGQGVNEQYF
TRBJ2-5 TRBV9 CASSVALDRQETQYF
TRBJ2-7 TRBV10-2 CASNLAGGTYEQYF
TRBJ1-4 TRBV6-4 CASSDSGTGGEKLFF
TRBJ2-3 TRBV7-6 CASSFPGLAGGDTQYF
TRBJ1-5 TRBV9 CASSATGGNIKPQHF
TRBJ1-1 TRBV18 CASSRENTEAFF
TRBJ2-7 TRBV30 CAWRPGLGGQYF
TRBJ1-2 TRBV28 CASRGQGAQGYTF
TRBJ1-1 TRBV9 CASSRRVEGTEAFF
TRBJ1-5 TRBV2 CASSELRGQGHQPQHF
TRBJ2-5 TRBV4-3 CASSQEGQGAGETQYF
. TRBV4-2 CASSQDVQGSKNEQYF
TRBJ2-7 TRBV2 CASWGQGYEQYF
TRBJ2-1 TRBV19 CASRIPGTNNEQFF
TRBJ2-5 TRBV4-2 CASSQDGGQPSETQYF
TRBJ1-2 TRBV5-4 CASSSRAGNYGYTF
TRBJ1-5 TRBV5-1 CASSLEGAKDQPQHF
TRBJ1-6 TRBV19 CASSLATGYNSPLHF
TRBJ2-7 TRBV30 CAWSLPGLTSEQYF
TRBJ2-3 TRBV7-2 CASSLAPDFTDTQYF
TRBJ1-2 TRBV15 CATSLSTGGYTF
TRBJ2-3 TRBV5-6 CASSNRLAGVADTQYF
TRBJ1-5 TRBV4-1 CASSQAKGVSQPQHF
TRBJ2-7 TRBV6-5 CASSYQREASYEQYF
TRBJ2-1 TRBV5-6 CASSSPAGRSYNEQFF
TRBJ2-1 TRBV5-8 CASSTESYNEQFF
TRBJ2-7 TRBV18 CASSPPRDRSSYEQYF
TRBJ2-1 TRBV30 CAWSGASEQFF
TRBJ1-5 TRBV7-2 CASSEGTVRQPQHF
TRBJ2-3 TRBV7-3 CASSLRDSTDTQYF
TRBJ2-1 TRBV6-4 CASSPGVEVYEQFF
TRBJ2-7 TRBV28 CASRGEWGGPYEQYF
TRBJ1-4 TRBV9 CASSVGLGTGLRSHEKLFF